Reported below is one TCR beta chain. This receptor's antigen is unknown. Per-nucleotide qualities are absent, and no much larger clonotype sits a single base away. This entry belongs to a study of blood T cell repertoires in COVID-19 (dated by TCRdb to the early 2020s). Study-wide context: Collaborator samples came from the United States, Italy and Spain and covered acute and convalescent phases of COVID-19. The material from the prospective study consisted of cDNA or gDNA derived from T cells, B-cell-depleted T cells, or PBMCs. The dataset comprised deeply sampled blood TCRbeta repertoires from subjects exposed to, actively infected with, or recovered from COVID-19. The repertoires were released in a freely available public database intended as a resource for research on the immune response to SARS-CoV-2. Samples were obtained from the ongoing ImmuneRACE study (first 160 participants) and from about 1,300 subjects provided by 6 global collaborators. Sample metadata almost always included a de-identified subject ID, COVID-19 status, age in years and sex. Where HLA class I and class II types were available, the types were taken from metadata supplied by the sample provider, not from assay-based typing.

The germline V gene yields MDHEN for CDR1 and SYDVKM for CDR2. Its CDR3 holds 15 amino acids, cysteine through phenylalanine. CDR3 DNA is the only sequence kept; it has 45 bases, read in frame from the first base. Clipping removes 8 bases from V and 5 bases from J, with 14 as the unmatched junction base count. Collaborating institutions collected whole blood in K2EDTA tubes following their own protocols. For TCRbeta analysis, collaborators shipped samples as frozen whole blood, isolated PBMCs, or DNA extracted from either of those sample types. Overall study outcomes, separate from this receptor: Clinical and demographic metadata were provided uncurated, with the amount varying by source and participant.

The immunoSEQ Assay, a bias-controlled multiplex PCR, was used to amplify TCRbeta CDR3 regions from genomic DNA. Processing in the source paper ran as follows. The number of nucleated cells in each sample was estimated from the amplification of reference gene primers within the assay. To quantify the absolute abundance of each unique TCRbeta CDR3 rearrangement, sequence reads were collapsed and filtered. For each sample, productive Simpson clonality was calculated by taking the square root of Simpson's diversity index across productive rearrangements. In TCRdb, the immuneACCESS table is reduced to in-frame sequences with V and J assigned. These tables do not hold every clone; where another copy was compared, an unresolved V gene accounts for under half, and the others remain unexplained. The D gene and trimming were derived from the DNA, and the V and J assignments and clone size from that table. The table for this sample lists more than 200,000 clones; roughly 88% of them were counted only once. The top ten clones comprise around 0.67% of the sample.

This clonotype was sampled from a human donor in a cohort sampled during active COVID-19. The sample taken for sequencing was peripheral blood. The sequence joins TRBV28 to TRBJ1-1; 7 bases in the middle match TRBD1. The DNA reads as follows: TGTGCCAGCTCGAATCCGACAGGGTTGGGGACTGAAGCTTTCTTT. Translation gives CASSNPTGLGTEAFF.